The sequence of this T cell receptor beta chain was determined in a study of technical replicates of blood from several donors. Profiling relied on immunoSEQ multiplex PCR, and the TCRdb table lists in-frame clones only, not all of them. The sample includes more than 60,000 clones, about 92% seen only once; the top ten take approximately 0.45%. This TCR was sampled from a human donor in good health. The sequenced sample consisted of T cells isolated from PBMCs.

The CDR3 nucleotides are TGTGCCAGCAGCCAAAATCAGGGGCAGTCTGGAAACACCATATATTTT. It translates to CASSQNQGQSGNTIYF. The rearrangement uses TRBV13 and TRBJ1-3; maybe TRBD1 (6 bases). Germline values: CDR1 PRHDT, CDR2 FYEKMQ (reference sequence). V dropped 5 bases and J dropped 1 base, with 15 bases sitting between them. This CDR3 spans 16 amino acids.